What follows are 26 T cell receptor beta chains derived from one specimen sequenced in a study of blood T cell repertoires in COVID-19. The method was immunoSEQ multiplex PCR; TCRdb's version includes in-frame clones alone and lacks a portion of them. This sample has about 120,000 clones, with around nine tenths found just once. Sample: peripheral blood. The receptors come from a woman in her forties or fifties with acute or convalescent COVID-19.

The V and J genes are TRBV9 and TRBJ1-1; tentative D call: TRBD1 (5 bases). V lost 3 bases and J lost 3, with 15 bases in between. Per germline, CDR1 SGDLS and CDR2 YYNGEE. There are 15 residues in the CDR3. The CDR3 is CASSALPQGHTEAFF. The DNA of the CDR3 is TGTGCCAGCAGCGCCCTTCCCCAGGGTCACACTGAAGCTTTCTTT.

The rearrangement links TRBV7-2 to TRBJ2-1; D might be TRBD2 (6 bases). V was trimmed by 5 bases and J by 8 bases, leaving 28 bases between them. Germline V lookup: CDR1 SGHTA, CDR2 FQGNSA. There are 18 residues in the CDR3. The CDR3 here is CASSHPLGGLGVVDEQFF. Written as DNA, the CDR3 is TGTGCCAGCAGCCACCCCCTGGGAGGTCTGGGGGTAGTGGATGAGCAGTTCTTC.

Worth noting for this clone: Other DNA sequences within the sample encode an identical CDR3. The rearrangement joins TRBV30 to TRBJ1-2, with 8 nucleotides matching TRBD1. CDR1 is GTSNPN and CDR2 is SVGIG in the germline V gene (reference sequence). Trimming cost V 4 bases and J 5 bases; bases outside gene matches: 6. CDR3 size: 13 residues. The CDR3 DNA reads TGTGCCTGGACAGGGGGCGCAGGTTATGGCTACACCTTC. Its protein is CAWTGGAGYGYTF.

The chain is built from TRBV19 and TRBJ2-7; 8 bases fit TRBD1. Germline V gene sequence: CDR1 LNHDA, CDR2 SQIVND (reference sequence). This CDR3 comprises 13 residues. Trimming took 10 bases from V and 2 from J; bases not matched to a gene: 7. The CDR3 sequence: CATSGGTAYEQYF. DNA for the CDR3: TGTGCCACTTCAGGGGGCACGGCCTACGAGCAGTACTTC.

Here the CDR3 DNA reads TGCAGCGTCGCCGGACTAGCGGGGAACACCGGGGAGCTGTTTTTT. It specifies CSVAGLAGNTGELFF. The chain is built from TRBV29-1 and TRBJ2-2; 11 bases map to TRBD2. The CDR3 loop spans 15 amino acids. In germline, CDR1 is SQVTM, CDR2 ANQGSEA. Losses at the gene ends were 6 bases for V and 1 base for J; bases not matched to a gene: 4.

The V and J genes are TRBV9 and TRBJ2-2; 9 bases line up with TRBD1. There are 17 residues in the CDR3. V gave up 4 bases and J gave up 1 base; unmatched junction bases: 8. CDR1 and CDR2 (germline): SGDLS, YYNGEE. The CDR3 is CASSTSVGQGNTGELFF. The CDR3 bases are TGTGCCAGCAGCACAAGCGTGGGACAGGGGAACACCGGGGAGCTGTTTTTT.

The chain combines TRBV5-1 with TRBJ2-1; D remains ambiguous. Germline lookup yields CDR1 SGHRS and CDR2 YFSETQ. V was shortened by 2 bases and J by 8 bases, with 5 bases between the two germline ends. The CDR3 spans 11 residues. CDR3 coding DNA: TGCGCCAGCAGCTTTCGAGATGAGCAGTTCTTC. This encodes CASSFRDEQFF. Full variable domain (missing parts from reference TRBV5-1 and TRBJ2-1): KAGVTQTPRYLIKTRGQQVTLSCSPISGHRSVSWYQQTPGQGLQFLFEYFSETQRNKGNFPGRFSGRQFSNSRSEMNVSTLELGDSALYLCASSFRDEQFFGPGTRLTVL.

The chain combines TRBV3-1 (or the pseudogene TRBV3-2) with TRBJ1-2, with 7 bases identical to TRBD1. Trimming took 1 base from V and 6 from J; bases not matched to a gene: 2. Per the germline V gene, CDR1 is LGHDT and CDR2 is YNNKEL (reference sequence). There are 13 residues in the CDR3. CDR3 region: CASSQAQGDGYTF. Here the CDR3 DNA reads TGTGCCAGCAGCCAAGCGCAGGGGGATGGCTACACCTTC.

V usage is TRBV5-1 and J usage is TRBJ2-4; a weak D match, TRBD1 (5 bases). CDR1 SGHRS and CDR2 YFSETQ come from the germline V gene. CDR3 length: 14 amino acids. With 0 bases removed from V and 7 bases from J, the gap between germline ends came to 11 bases. CDR3 amino acids: CASSLEGIGNIQYF. In DNA, the CDR3 is TGCGCCAGCAGCTTGGAGGGGATAGGGAACATTCAGTACTTC. The entire variable domain, with the rest obtained from reference TRBV5-1 and TRBJ2-4, is as follows: KAGVTQTPRYLIKTRGQQVTLSCSPISGHRSVSWYQQTPGQGLQFLFEYFSETQRNKGNFPGRFSGRQFSNSRSEMNVSTLELGDSALYLCASSLEGIGNIQYFGAGTRLSVL.

The chain recombines TRBV7-8 with TRBJ2-2; TRBD1 agrees at 8 bases. Germline-derived CDR1 and CDR2 are SGHVS and FQNEAQ. Trimming at V came to 4 bases and at J to 3 bases, leaving 7 bases not matched to a gene. The CDR3 runs to 16 residues. CDR3 residues: CASSYRTGIDTGELFF. The CDR3 DNA is TGTGCCAGCAGCTACAGGACAGGGATTGACACCGGGGAGCTGTTTTTT.

This CDR3 reads CASSYAGTYYNEQFF. For the CDR3, the DNA is TGTGCCAGTAGTTACGCCGGGACATACTACAATGAGCAGTTCTTC. This chain connects TRBV19 to TRBJ2-1; maybe TRBD1 (6 bases). Germline V lookup: CDR1 LNHDA, CDR2 SQIVND (reference sequence). The CDR3 has 15 residues. The V end was cut by 5 bases, the J end by 3 bases, with 14 bases between.

This chain links TRBV7-8 with TRBJ2-3; unclear D gene. CDR3 length: 13 amino acids. Germline CDR1 and CDR2: SGHVS and FQNEAQ. V lost 1 base and J 6 bases, leaving 8 bases between the germline ends. The DNA for the CDR3 is TGTGCCAGCAGCTTAGGCCAGGCTGATACGCAGTATTTT. Its translation is CASSLGQADTQYF.

Here the CDR3 reads CASSQERSGLYEQYF. In DNA form, the CDR3 reads TGCGCCAGCAGCCAAGAGAGGAGCGGGCTGTACGAGCAGTACTTC. The chain is built from TRBV4-3 and TRBJ2-7, with D possibly TRBD2 on 6 matching bases. The germline gives CDR1 LGHNA, CDR2 YSLEER. CDR3 size: 15 residues. Trimming left V 0 bases short and J 4 bases short, with 13 bases between.

V and J are TRBV9 and TRBJ2-1, with D possibly matching TRBD1 (6 bases). The ends were cut back, 4 bases at V and 5 bases at J, with 13 bases in the middle. The CDR3 has 14 amino acids. Germline CDR1 reads SGDLS; CDR2 reads YYNGEE. CDR3 protein: CASSPWTANNEQFF. In nucleotides, the CDR3 is TGTGCCAGCAGCCCCTGGACAGCTAACAATGAGCAGTTCTTC.

The CDR3 nucleotides are TGTGCCAGCAGCTTCTCAGGGGGTGGCACTGAAGCTTTCTTT. It is translated as CASSFSGGGTEAFF. This sequence joins TRBV7-3 and TRBJ1-1; 7 bases match TRBD1. The V and J ends lost 3 bases and 4 bases, in that order; junction bases with no gene match: 5. The V gene's germline CDR1 is SGHTA and CDR2 FQGTGA. The CDR3 covers 14 residues.

In DNA form, the CDR3 reads TGTGCCAGTAGAAAGACAGGGGGCCCCGTTTCAGAAGCTTTCTTT. Its translation: CASRKTGGPVSEAFF. This chain uses TRBV19 with TRBJ1-1, with TRBD1 matching 10 bases. The length of the CDR3 is 15 residues. CDR1 is LNHDA, CDR2 SQIVND, per germline (reference sequence). J lost 8 bases, V lost 6 bases, and 12 bases had no gene match.

The chain has TRBV18 and TRBJ1-1, with unresolved D. The germline gives CDR1 KGHSH, CDR2 LQKENI. The V gene lost 3 bases and the J gene lost 1 base, with 9 bases spanning the gap. CDR3 length: 14 residues. The CDR3 coding sequence is TGTGCCAGCTCACCCCAGGCACCGAACACTGAAGCTTTCTTT. It is translated as CASSPQAPNTEAFF.

The chain carries TRBV5-1 and TRBJ1-1, with 9 nucleotides matching TRBD1. Per germline, CDR1 SGHRS and CDR2 YFSETQ. This CDR3 contains 16 residues. The J segment lost 1 base and the V segment lost 4 bases, leaving 8 bases of the junction unmatched. In nucleotides, the CDR3 is TGCGCCAGCAGCCTCGGACAGGGGATGCAGAACACTGAAGCTTTCTTT. Its protein product is CASSLGQGMQNTEAFF.

This sequence joins TRBV3-1 (or the pseudogene TRBV3-2) and TRBJ2-3; D possibly corresponds to TRBD2 (5 bases). This CDR3 has 14 amino acids. The germline V and J ends were trimmed by 4 bases and 0 bases, with 8 bases remaining between them. From germline, CDR1 is LGHDT and CDR2 YNNKEL (reference sequence). The chain's CDR3 is CASSLRRSTDTQYF. CDR3 sequence (DNA): TGTGCCAGCAGCCTAAGGAGGAGCACAGATACGCAGTATTTT.

This clone was seen a few times. CDR3 sequence (DNA): TGTGCCAGCAGTTTTGGGGGGGCGAGGGAGCAGTACTTC. Protein product: CASSFGGAREQYF. The gene calls are TRBV27 and TRBJ2-7; D is perhaps TRBD2 (7 bases). The CDR3 has 13 residues. Trimming took off 3 bases at V and 7 bases at J, with 13 bases between the two ends. CDR1 is MNHEY and CDR2 is SMNVEV in the germline V gene (reference sequence).

The chain joins TRBV6-2 or TRBV6-3 to TRBJ2-3; perhaps TRBD2 as D (5 bases). This CDR3 has 15 amino acids. Trimming took off 4 bases at V and 0 bases at J, with 11 bases between the two ends. Germline V gene sequence: CDR1 MNHEY, CDR2 SVGEGT. For the CDR3, the DNA is TGTGCCAGCAGTTCGCGGGCCCTGAGCACAGATACGCAGTATTTT. Protein sequence: CASSSRALSTDTQYF.

The chain links TRBV19 to TRBJ1-1, with D unresolved. Trimming cost V 6 bases and J 1 base, with 15 bases left between them. This CDR3 is 15 amino acids long. Germline CDR1 reads LNHDA; CDR2 reads SQIVND (reference sequence). In DNA, the CDR3 is TGTGCCAGTAGCCTGTACAGCCTGAGGAACACTGAAGCTTTCTTT. It specifies CASSLYSLRNTEAFF.

The CDR3 DNA reads as TGTGCCACCAGCAGCGGAGCCGGGACAGGGGGCAATGAGCAGTTCTTC. This codes for CATSSGAGTGGNEQFF. The V gene is TRBV15, the J gene TRBJ2-1; 11 bases fit TRBD1. Unmatched junction bases numbered 7, after V lost 3 bases and J lost 6 bases. Germline V CDR1 and CDR2: LNHNV, YYDKDF (reference sequence). CDR3 length: 16 residues.

This clone has only one observation. The V gene is TRBV19, the J gene TRBJ2-3; tentatively, D is TRBD2 (6 bases). This CDR3 is built from 16 residues. V lost 4 bases and J lost 1, with 15 bases in between. Germline V CDR1 and CDR2: LNHDA, SQIVND (reference sequence). The CDR3, as DNA: TGTGCCAGTAGTACCCCCCCCGGGACTGGCACAGATACGCAGTATTTT. Protein product: CASSTPPGTGTDTQYF.

The chain joins TRBV29-1 to TRBJ1-1; D is possibly TRBD1 (5 bases). The V and J ends lost 7 bases and 1 base respectively, with 10 bases between them. The CDR3 length is 12 residues. Germline loops: CDR1 SQVTM, CDR2 ANQGSEA. The CDR3 sequence: CSGGTANTEAFF. The CDR3 DNA sequence: TGCAGCGGGGGGACTGCGAACACTGAAGCTTTCTTT.

The chain couples TRBV14 to TRBJ2-7, with 7 bases lining up with TRBD2. Unmatched junction bases numbered 7, after V lost 3 bases and J lost 2 bases. The CDR3 extends over 15 amino acids. Germline CDR1 and CDR2: SGHDN and FVKESK. CDR3 protein: CASSQGLPGPYEQYF. The CDR3 region has the DNA TGTGCCAGCAGCCAGGGACTACCGGGCCCCTACGAGCAGTACTTC. Combining the CDR3 with reference TRBV14 and TRBJ2-7 gives the whole variable domain EAGVTQFPSHSVIEKGQTVTLRCDPISGHDNLYWYRRVMGKEIKFLLHFVKESKQDESGMPNNRFLAERTGGTYSTLKVQPAELEDSGVYFCASSQGLPGPYEQYFGPGTRLTVT.